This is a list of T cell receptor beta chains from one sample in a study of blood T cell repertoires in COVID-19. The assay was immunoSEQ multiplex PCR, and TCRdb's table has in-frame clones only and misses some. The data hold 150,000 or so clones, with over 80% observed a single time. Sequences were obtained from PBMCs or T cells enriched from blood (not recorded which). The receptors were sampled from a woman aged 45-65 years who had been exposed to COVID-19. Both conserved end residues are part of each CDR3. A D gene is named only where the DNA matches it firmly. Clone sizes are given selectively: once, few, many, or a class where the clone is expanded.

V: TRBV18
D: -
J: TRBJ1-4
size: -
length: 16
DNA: TGTGCCAGCTCCCAAGATATTAGCTCGGCGGAGGAAAAACTGTTTTTT
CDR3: CASSQDISSAEEKLFF

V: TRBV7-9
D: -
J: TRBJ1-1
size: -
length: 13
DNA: TGTGCCAGCAGCCCCTTAGTGGTCGGGGTAGCTTTCTTT
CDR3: CASSPLVVGVAFF

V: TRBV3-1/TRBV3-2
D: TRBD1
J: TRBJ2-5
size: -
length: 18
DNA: TGTGCCAGCAGCCTTAACGGACAGGGGGTGCTCGGTGGAGAGACCCAGTACTTC
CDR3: CASSLNGQGVLGGETQYF

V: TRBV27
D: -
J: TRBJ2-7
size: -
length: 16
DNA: TGTGCCAGCAGCCTAGGGGGGGACCCTGCCTCCTACGAGCAGTACTTC
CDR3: CASSLGGDPASYEQYF

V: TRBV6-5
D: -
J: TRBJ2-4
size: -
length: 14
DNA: TGTGCCAGCAGTTACCCTGGGGCCCCAGGCATTCAGTACTTC
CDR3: CASSYPGAPGIQYF

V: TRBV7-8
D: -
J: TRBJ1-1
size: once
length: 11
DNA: TGTGCCAGCAGCCTGAGGGCTGAAGCTTTCTTT
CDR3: CASSLRAEAFF

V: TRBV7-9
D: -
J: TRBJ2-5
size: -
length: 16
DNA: TGTGCCAGCAGCTTGAGTGGTGGACGGGATATGGAGACCCAGTACTTC
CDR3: CASSLSGGRDMETQYF

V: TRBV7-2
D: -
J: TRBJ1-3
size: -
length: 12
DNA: TGTGCCAGCCTTGGAGGGGGAAACACCATATATTTT
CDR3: CASLGGGNTIYF

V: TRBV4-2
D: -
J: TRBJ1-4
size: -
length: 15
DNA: TGTGCCAGCAGCGAGGAGTCAGGGCGTTCGGAAAAACTGTTTTTT
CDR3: CASSEESGRSEKLFF

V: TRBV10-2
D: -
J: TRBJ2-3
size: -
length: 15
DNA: TGCGCCAGCAGTGAGATGACAGCCATCACAGATACGCAGTATTTT
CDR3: CASSEMTAITDTQYF

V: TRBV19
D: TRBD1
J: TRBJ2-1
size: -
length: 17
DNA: TGTGCCAGTGAAAGGACGCCGGGACAGGGGCGTTCCAATGAGCAGTTCTTC
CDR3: CASERTPGQGRSNEQFF

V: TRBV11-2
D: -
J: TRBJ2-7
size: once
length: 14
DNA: TGTGCCAGCAGAGAGGGCGCCCGAGCGTACGAGCAGTACTTC
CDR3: CASREGARAYEQYF

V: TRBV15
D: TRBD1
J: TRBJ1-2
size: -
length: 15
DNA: TGTGCCACCAGTAAATTTCAGGGGGTGCTATATGGCTACACCTTC
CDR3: CATSKFQGVLYGYTF

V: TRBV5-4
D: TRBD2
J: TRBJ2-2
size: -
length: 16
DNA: TGTGCCCGCCGCGCGGGGGGGGAATTGAACACCGGGGAGCTGTTTTTT
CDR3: CARRAGGELNTGELFF

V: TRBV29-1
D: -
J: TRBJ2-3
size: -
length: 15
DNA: TGCAGCGTTGAAGATCGCTGGGGGGGCACAGATACGCAGTATTTT
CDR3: CSVEDRWGGTDTQYF

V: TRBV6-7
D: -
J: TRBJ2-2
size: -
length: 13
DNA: TGTGCCAGTCTCAGGCCCCGTCCCGGGGAGCTGTTTTTT
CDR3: CASLRPRPGELFF

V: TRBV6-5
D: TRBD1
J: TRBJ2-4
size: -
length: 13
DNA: TGTGCCAGCATTGGGGACAGGGCGGGCATTCAGTACTTC
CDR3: CASIGDRAGIQYF

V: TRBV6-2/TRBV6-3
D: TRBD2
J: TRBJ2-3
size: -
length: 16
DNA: TGTGCCAGCAGTTACCTACGGGAGGGCCGCGCAGATACGCAGTATTTT
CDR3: CASSYLREGRADTQYF

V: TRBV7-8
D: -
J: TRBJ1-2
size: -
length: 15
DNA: TGTGCCAGCAGCACCGAAGCACCGAGCCTCTATGGCTACACCTTC
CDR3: CASSTEAPSLYGYTF

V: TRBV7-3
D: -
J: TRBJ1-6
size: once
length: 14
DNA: TGTGCCAGCAGCTTTGAGACTGGGAATTCACCCCTCCACTTT
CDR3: CASSFETGNSPLHF

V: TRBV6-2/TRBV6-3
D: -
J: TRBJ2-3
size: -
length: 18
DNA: TGTGCCAGCAGTTACTCGTTAATAGCAGGGTCTAGCACAGATACGCAGTATTTT
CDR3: CASSYSLIAGSSTDTQYF

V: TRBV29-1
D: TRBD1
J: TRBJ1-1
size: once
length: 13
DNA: TGCAGCGTAGGACAGGGGTCGAACACTGAAGCTTTCTTT
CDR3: CSVGQGSNTEAFF

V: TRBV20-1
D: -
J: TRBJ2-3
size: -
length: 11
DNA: TGCAGTGCTAGCTCTGCGGATACGCAGTATTTT
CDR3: CSASSADTQYF

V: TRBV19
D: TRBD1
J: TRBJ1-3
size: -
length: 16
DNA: TGTGCCAGTAGTATTCCGGGACAGGGGGCTGGAAACACCATATATTTT
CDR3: CASSIPGQGAGNTIYF

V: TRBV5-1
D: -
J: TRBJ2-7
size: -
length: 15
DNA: TGCGCCAGCAGCTTGGCCGGGGATGTAGGAGGCGAGCAGTACTTC
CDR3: CASSLAGDVGGEQYF

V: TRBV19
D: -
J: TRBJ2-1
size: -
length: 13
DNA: TGTGCCAGTAGTGCGAGCCCCTACAATGAGCAGTTCTTC
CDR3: CASSASPYNEQFF

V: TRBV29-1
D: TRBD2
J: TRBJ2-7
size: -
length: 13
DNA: TGCAGCGTCGTAGCGGGCCCTTACTACGAGCAGTACTTC
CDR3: CSVVAGPYYEQYF

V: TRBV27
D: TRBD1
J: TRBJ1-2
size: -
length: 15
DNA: TGTGCCAGCAGTCCGACAGGGGGTCTCAGCTATGGCTACACCTTC
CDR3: CASSPTGGLSYGYTF

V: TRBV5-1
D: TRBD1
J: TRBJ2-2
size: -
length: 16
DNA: TGCGCCAGCAGCCCCTCCGGGACAGGGTACCCCGGGGAGCTGTTTTTT
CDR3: CASSPSGTGYPGELFF

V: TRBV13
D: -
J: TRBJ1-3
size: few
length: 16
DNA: TGTGCCAGCAGCTTAGGCCCAGGGAGGGGCAGGAACACCATATATTTT
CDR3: CASSLGPGRGRNTIYF

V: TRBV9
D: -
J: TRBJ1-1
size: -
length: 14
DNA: TGTGCCAGCAGCGTAGCATCGGGGAGCACTGAAGCTTTCTTT
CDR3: CASSVASGSTEAFF

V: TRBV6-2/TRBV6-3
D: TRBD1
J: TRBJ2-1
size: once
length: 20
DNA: TGTGCCAGCAGTTACTCGGCGGAGAACGGGCGACAGGGGGTGTACAATGAGCAGTTCTTC
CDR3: CASSYSAENGRQGVYNEQFF

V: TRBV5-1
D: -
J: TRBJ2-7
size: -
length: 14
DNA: TGCGCCAGCAGCTTGAGCGCAGGGGCCTACGAGCAGTACTTC
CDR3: CASSLSAGAYEQYF

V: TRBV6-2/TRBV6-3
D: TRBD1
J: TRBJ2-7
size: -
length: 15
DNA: TGTGCCAGCAGTTACACCGGGACAGCCTCCTACGAGCAGTACTTC
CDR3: CASSYTGTASYEQYF

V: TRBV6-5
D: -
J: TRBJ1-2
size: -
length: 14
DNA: TGTGCCAGCGGTAATACGAACCGCGGGGATGGCTACACCTTC
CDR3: CASGNTNRGDGYTF

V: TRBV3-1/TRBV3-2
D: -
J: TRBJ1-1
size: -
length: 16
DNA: TGTGCCAGCAGCCAAGCCCGACAGCAAGGGAACACTGAAGCTTTCTTT
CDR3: CASSQARQQGNTEAFF

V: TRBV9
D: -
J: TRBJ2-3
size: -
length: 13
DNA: TGTGCCAGCCAACAGGGTGGCACAGATACGCAGTATTTT
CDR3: CASQQGGTDTQYF

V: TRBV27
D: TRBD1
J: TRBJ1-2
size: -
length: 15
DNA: TGTGCCAGCAGGGAGACAGGGGGCCCTCACTATGGCTACACCTTC
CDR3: CASRETGGPHYGYTF

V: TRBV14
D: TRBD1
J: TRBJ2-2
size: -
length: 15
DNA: TGTGCCAGCAGCCAACGGACAGGCTGGGGCGGGGAGCTGTTTTTT
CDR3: CASSQRTGWGGELFF

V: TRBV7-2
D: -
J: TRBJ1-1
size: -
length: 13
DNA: TGTGCCAGCAGTCAGCAGGGAGGGACTGAAGCTTTCTTT
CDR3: CASSQQGGTEAFF

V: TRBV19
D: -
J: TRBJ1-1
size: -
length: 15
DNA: TGTGCCAGTAGTGCCTCAGGGATTACGGGCACTGAAGCTTTCTTT
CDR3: CASSASGITGTEAFF

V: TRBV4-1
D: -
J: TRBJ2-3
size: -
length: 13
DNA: TGCGCCAGCAGCCAACTCGGGACAGATACGCAGTATTTT
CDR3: CASSQLGTDTQYF

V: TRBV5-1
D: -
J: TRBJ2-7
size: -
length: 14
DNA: TGCGCCAGCAGCTTGGGGCGCCAGGGCCGCGAGCAGTACTTC
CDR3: CASSLGRQGREQYF